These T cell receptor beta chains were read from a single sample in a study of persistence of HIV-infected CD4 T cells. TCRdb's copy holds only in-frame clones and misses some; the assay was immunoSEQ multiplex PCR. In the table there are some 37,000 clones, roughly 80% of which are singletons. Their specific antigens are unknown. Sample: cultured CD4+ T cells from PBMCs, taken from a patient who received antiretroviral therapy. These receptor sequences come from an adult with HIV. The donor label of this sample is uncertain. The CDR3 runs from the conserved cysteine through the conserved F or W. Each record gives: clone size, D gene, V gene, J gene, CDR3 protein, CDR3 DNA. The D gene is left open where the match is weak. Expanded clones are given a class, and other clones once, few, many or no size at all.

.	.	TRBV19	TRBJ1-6	CASSTGLLDSPLHF	TGTGCCAGTAGTACGGGACTGCTTGATTCACCCCTCCACTTT
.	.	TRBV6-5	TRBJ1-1	CASSLLQREAFF	TGTGCCAGCAGTCTCCTACAGAGGGAAGCTTTCTTT
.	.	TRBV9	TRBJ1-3	CASSLGSGGPSGNTIYF	TGTGCCAGCAGCTTGGGGTCGGGGGGACCTTCTGGAAACACCATATATTTT
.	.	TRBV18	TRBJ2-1	CASSLGLDDEQFF	TGTGCCAGCTCACTGGGGCTAGACGATGAGCAGTTCTTC
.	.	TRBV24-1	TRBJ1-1	CATSKSGWDTEAFF	TGTGCCACCAGCAAATCAGGGTGGGACACTGAAGCTTTCTTT
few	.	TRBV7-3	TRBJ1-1	CASSFNMNTEAFF	TGTGCCAGCAGCTTCAATATGAACACTGAAGCTTTCTTT
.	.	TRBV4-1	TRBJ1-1	CASSRAQATGGTEAFF	TGCGCCAGCAGCCGAGCACAGGCGACGGGTGGCACTGAAGCTTTCTTT
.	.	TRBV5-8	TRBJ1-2	CASSLLAGYGYTF	TGTGCCAGCAGCTTGTTAGCCGGCTATGGCTACACCTTC
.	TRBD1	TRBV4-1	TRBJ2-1	CASSTDPGQGWNEQFF	TGCGCCAGCAGCACCGATCCGGGACAGGGCTGGAATGAGCAGTTCTTC
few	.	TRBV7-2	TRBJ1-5	CASSLAGVYQPQHF	TGTGCCAGCAGCTTAGCGGGGGTGTATCAGCCCCAGCATTTT
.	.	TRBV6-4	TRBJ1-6	CASRFLGGVDSPLHF	TGTGCCAGCAGATTCCTAGGAGGGGTCGATTCACCCCTCCACTTT
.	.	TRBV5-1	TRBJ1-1	CASSSGTLYTEAFF	TGCGCCAGCAGCTCCGGGACCCTCTACACTGAAGCTTTCTTT
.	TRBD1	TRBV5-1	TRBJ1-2	CASSTGTGTFYGYTF	TGCGCCAGCAGCACCGGGACAGGGACTTTCTATGGCTACACCTTC
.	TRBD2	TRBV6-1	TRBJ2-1	CASSDTFSGVGPNEQFF	TGTGCCAGCAGTGACACCTTTAGCGGGGTAGGGCCCAATGAGCAGTTCTTC
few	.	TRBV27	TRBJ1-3	CASSTKRPFSGNTIYF	TGTGCCAGCAGTACAAAGCGCCCCTTCTCTGGAAACACCATATATTTT
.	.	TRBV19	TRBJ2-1	CASSIAGGRGQNEQFF	TGTGCCAGTTCTATCGCTGGGGGGAGGGGGCAAAATGAGCAGTTCTTC
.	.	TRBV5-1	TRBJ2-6	CASSLGPSSGANVLTF	TGCGCCAGCAGCTTGGGACCGTCCTCTGGGGCCAACGTCCTGACTTTC
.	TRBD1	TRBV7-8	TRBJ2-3	CASSLEGQFSTDTQYF	TGTGCCAGCAGCTTAGAGGGACAGTTTAGCACAGATACGCAGTATTTT
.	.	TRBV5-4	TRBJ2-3	CASSLAGQGTDTQYF	TGTGCCAGCAGCTTGGCCGGGCAGGGCACAGATACGCAGTATTTT
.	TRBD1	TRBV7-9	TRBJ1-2	CASSRQGDGYTF	TGTGCCAGCAGCCGACAGGGAGATGGCTACACCTTC
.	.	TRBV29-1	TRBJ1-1	CSVDNMNTEAFF	TGCAGCGTCGATAACATGAACACTGAAGCTTTCTTT
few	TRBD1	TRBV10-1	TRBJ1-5	CASSDTLRDRGRQPQHF	TGCGCCAGCAGCGACACCCTCCGGGACAGGGGGCGTCAGCCCCAGCATTTT
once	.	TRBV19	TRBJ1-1	CASSIARLNTEAFF	TGTGCCAGTAGTATAGCCAGATTGAACACTGAAGCTTTCTTT
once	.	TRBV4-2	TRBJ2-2	CASSQVHQGTGELFF	TGTGCCAGCAGCCAAGTCCATCAGGGCACCGGGGAGCTGTTTTTT
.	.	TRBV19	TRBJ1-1	CASSIARNTEAFF	TGTGCCAGTAGTATAGCCAGGAACACTGAAGCTTTCTTT
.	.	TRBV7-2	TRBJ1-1	CASSPYLEGTEAFF	TGTGCCAGCAGCCCATATTTGGAGGGGACTGAAGCTTTCTTT
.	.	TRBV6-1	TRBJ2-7	CASSVGAVGFRHYEQYF	TGTGCCAGCAGTGTGGGGGCCGTGGGATTCAGACACTACGAGCAGTACTTC
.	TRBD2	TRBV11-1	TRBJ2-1	CASSSLAGYNEQFF	TGTGCCAGCAGCTCGCTAGCGGGGTACAATGAGCAGTTCTTC
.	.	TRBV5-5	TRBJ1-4	CASSDGTANYEKLFF	TGTGCCAGCAGCGATGGGACTGCCAACTATGAAAAACTGTTTTTT
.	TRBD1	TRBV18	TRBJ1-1	CASSSRRDRGGTNTEAFF	TGTGCCAGCTCATCCCGTCGGGACAGGGGAGGGACGAACACTGAAGCTTTCTTT
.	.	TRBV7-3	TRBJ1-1	CASSLRQGSEAFF	TGTGCCAGCAGCTTACGGCAGGGGTCTGAAGCTTTCTTT
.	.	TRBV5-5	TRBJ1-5	CASSSILDSLGNQPQHF	TGTGCCAGCAGTTCAATCCTGGACAGTTTAGGCAATCAGCCCCAGCATTTT
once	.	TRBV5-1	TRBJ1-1	CASSLGTLNTEAFF	TGCGCCAGCAGCTTGGGCACTCTGAACACTGAAGCTTTCTTT
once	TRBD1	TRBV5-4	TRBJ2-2	CASSTGGRGGLAGELFF	TGTGCCAGCAGCACAGGGGGTAGGGGAGGTCTCGCCGGGGAGCTGTTTTTT
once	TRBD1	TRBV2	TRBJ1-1	CASSRQGGNTEAFF	TGTGCCAGCAGTCGACAGGGAGGGAACACTGAAGCTTTCTTT
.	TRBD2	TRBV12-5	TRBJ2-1	CASGLVGTSGYNEQFF	TGTGCTAGTGGTTTGGTAGGGACTAGCGGGTACAATGAGCAGTTCTTC
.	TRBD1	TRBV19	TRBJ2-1	CASSTGQGDSYNEQFF	TGTGCCAGTAGTACGGGACAGGGGGACTCCTACAATGAGCAGTTCTTC
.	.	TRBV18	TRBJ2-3	CASSPPGLTDTQYF	TGTGCCAGCTCACCACCGGGACTCACAGATACGCAGTATTTT
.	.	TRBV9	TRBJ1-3	CASSEGPVTGNTIYF	TGTGCCAGCAGCGAGGGGCCCGTAACTGGAAACACCATATATTTT
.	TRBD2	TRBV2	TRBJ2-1	CASKTSAYNEQFF	TGTGCCAGCAAGACTAGCGCTTACAATGAGCAGTTCTTC
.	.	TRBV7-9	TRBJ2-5	CASSRDYQETQYF	TGTGCCAGCAGCCGGGACTACCAAGAGACCCAGTACTTC
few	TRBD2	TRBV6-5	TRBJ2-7	CASRPGLAQYEQYF	TGTGCCAGCAGACCTGGACTAGCGCAGTACGAGCAGTACTTC
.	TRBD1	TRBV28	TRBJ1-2	CASSLQGAGLGGYTF	TGTGCCAGCAGTTTACAGGGGGCGGGGCTGGGGGGCTACACCTTC
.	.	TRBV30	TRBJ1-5	CAWGHGEDQPQHF	TGTGCCTGGGGTCATGGGGAGGATCAGCCCCAGCATTTT
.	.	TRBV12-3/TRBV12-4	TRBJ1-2	CASSLPGLYGYTF	TGTGCCAGCAGTTTACCGGGACTATATGGCTACACCTTC
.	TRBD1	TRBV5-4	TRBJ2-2	CASSPPGRGLEPGELFF	TGTGCCAGCAGCCCGCCCGGCAGGGGGTTAGAACCGGGGGAGCTGTTTTTT
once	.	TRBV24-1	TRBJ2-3	CATSDANRVGTDTQYF	TGTGCCACCAGTGACGCTAACAGGGTAGGCACAGATACGCAGTATTTT
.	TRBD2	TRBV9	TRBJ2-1	CASSLRWGGGANEQFF	TGTGCCAGCAGCCTCCGTTGGGGCGGGGGGGCGAATGAGCAGTTCTTC
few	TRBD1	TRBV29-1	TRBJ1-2	CSVRPTGLEGYTF	TGCAGCGTTAGGCCGACAGGGTTGGAAGGCTACACCTTC
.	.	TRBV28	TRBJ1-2	CASSTTGQGAFRDLGGYTF	TGTGCCAGCAGCACAACGGGGCAGGGAGCCTTCAGGGATTTGGGCGGCTACACCTTC
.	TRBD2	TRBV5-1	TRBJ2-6	CASSWGSGGSYSGANVLTF	TGCGCCAGCAGCTGGGGGAGCGGGGGGTCTTATTCTGGGGCCAACGTCCTGACTTTC
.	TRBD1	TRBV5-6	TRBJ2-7	CASRLTGYDEQYF	TGTGCCAGTAGACTGACAGGGTACGACGAGCAGTACTTC
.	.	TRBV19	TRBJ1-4	CASSILANEKLFF	TGTGCCAGTAGTATTTTGGCTAATGAAAAACTGTTTTTT
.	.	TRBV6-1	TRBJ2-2	CASSETVNTGELFF	TGTGCCAGCAGTGAAACAGTTAACACCGGGGAGCTGTTTTTT
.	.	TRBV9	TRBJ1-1	CASSPYAGRLNTEAFF	TGTGCCAGCAGCCCCTACGCGGGCCGGTTAAACACTGAAGCTTTCTTT
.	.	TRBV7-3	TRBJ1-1	CASSLRGGRPEAFF	TGTGCCAGCAGCTTAAGAGGAGGTCGCCCTGAAGCTTTCTTT
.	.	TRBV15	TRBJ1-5	CATSRDREPQHF	TGTGCCACCAGCAGAGATCGGGAGCCCCAGCATTTT
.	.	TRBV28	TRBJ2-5	CASSVSLPGETQYF	.
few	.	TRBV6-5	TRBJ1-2	CASSYSVQRAQGYTF	TGTGCCAGCAGTTACTCGGTCCAAAGGGCGCAGGGCTACACCTTC